These T cell receptor beta chains were read from a single sample in a study of CD8 T cells in Susac syndrome. TCRdb fed the immunoSEQ multiplex PCR reads into MiXCR, producing one record per CDR3 protein. The repertoire has almost 450,000 distinct CDR3 sequences, more than 70% of them found once; the top ten carry 0.12%. The sequenced material came from CD8+ T cells from PBMCs. Receptor source: a human donor with multiple sclerosis. Each CDR3 is given with its conserved first and last residue. Each record gives: J gene, V gene, D gene, CDR3 length, clone size, CDR3 DNA, CDR3 protein. The D gene is left open where the match is weak. The size of a clone is reported for some rows only, either as once, few or many, or as a class for expanded clones.

>TRBJ2-5|TRBV7-2|TRBD2|12|-
TGTGCCAGCACGGGGGGGCCGGGGACCCAGTACTTC
CASTGGPGTQYF
>TRBJ2-1|TRBV13|-|15|-
TGTGCCAGCAGCCCGGTGGGGTCCTCCTACAATGAGCAGTTCTTC
CASSPVGSSYNEQFF
>TRBJ1-6|TRBV4-1|-|13|-
TGCGCCAGCAGCCAAGACCCCATATCACCCCTCCACTTT
CASSQDPISPLHF
>TRBJ1-2|TRBV7-8|TRBD1|14|-
TGTGCCAGCAGCTCGGACAGGAAAATCGATGGCTACACCTTC
CASSSDRKIDGYTF
>TRBJ1-2|TRBV6-5|-|17|once
TGTGCCAGCAGTTACTCCCCGCCACCCACCTCTGACTATGGCTACACCTTC
CASSYSPPPTSDYGYTF
>TRBJ1-1|TRBV4-1|-|15|-
TGCGCCAGCAGCCAAGAAGCTTGGGGGAACACTGAAGCTTTCTTT
CASSQEAWGNTEAFF
>TRBJ2-6|TRBV27|-|16|-
TGTGCCAGCAGTAGAAAGGTCCTCTCTGGGGCCAACGTCCTGACTTTC
CASSRKVLSGANVLTF
>TRBJ1-1|TRBV11-2|TRBD1|14|-
TGTGCCAGCAGCCCGACAGGGGGTATGGCTGAAGCTTTCTTT
CASSPTGGMAEAFF
>TRBJ2-1|TRBV6-6|-|16|-
TGTGCCAGCAGTTACGGCACGAGGGAGTATATTTATGAGCAGTTCTTC
CASSYGTREYIYEQFF
>TRBJ1-1|TRBV9|-|15|once
TGTGCCAGCAGCGTAGCTTCACAAGAGAGGACTGAAGCTTTCTTT
CASSVASQERTEAFF
>TRBJ2-1|TRBV30|TRBD1|14|-
TGTGCCTGGAGTACCGGGACAGGGGGCTATGAGCAGTTCTTC
CAWSTGTGGYEQFF
>TRBJ1-5|TRBV7-9|-|17|-
TGTGCCAGCAGCTTAGGACAGGTTGACTTGAGCAATCAGCCCCAGCATTTT
CASSLGQVDLSNQPQHF
>TRBJ2-7|TRBV7-9|-|14|-
TGTGCCAGCAGCTTAGTGCCGGGGCCCTACGAGCAGTACTTC
CASSLVPGPYEQYF
>TRBJ1-1|TRBV7-6|-|13|-
TGTGCCAGCAGCTTAGGAGGGTCTTCTGAAGCTTTCTTT
CASSLGGSSEAFF
>TRBJ1-2|TRBV14|-|13|-
TGTGCCAGCAGCCCCGGACAGTGGTATGGCTACACCTTC
CASSPGQWYGYTF
>TRBJ2-1|TRBV27|TRBD1|16|-
TGTGCCAGCAGTTTATCAGGACAGGGCAGGGACAATGAGCAGTTCTTC
CASSLSGQGRDNEQFF
>TRBJ1-1|TRBV4-2|TRBD1|14|-
TGTGCCAGCAGCGCCGGGACAGGGGACACTGAAGCTTTCTTT
CASSAGTGDTEAFF